This is a list of T cell receptor beta chains from one sample in a study of shared clonotypes between healthy human individuals. The table came from immunoSEQ multiplex PCR; TCRdb's copy has only in-frame clones and leaves some out. The repertoire holds about 1,900,000 clones, with roughly 95% as singletons. What was sequenced was naive CD8+ T cells sorted from blood. These receptors were taken from a young man in good health. CDR3s include the opening cysteine and the closing phenylalanine or tryptophan. Only part of the rows carry a size: once, few, many, or a class if the clone is expanded.

size,J,V,CDR3
NA,TRBJ1-6,TRBV27,CASSSRGGAKPLHF
once,TRBJ1-1,TRBV9,CASSVGPGGPEAFF
NA,TRBJ1-2,TRBV6-1,CASSEFDQILNYGYTF
NA,TRBJ2-7,TRBV4-1,CASSQEELAYEQYF
NA,TRBJ2-3,TRBV4-1,CASSLWAGSDTQYF
NA,TRBJ2-7,TRBV5-6,CASSEMTGGNEQYF
NA,TRBJ1-4,TRBV4-1,CASSQVSSGSEKLFF
NA,TRBJ1-6,TRBV30,CAWRDRGPNSPLHF
NA,TRBJ1-5,TRBV28,CASSLSLGTGSFGGNQPQHF
NA,TRBJ2-1,TRBV10-2,CASSYGAGGPYEQFF
NA,TRBJ2-7,TRBV5-6,CASSFRDATYEQYF
NA,TRBJ2-3,TRBV13,CASSLRGLGTDTQYF
NA,TRBJ2-2,TRBV7-9,CASSLPGQGADTGELFF
NA,TRBJ2-7,TRBV13,CASSPHGEGTSYEQYF
NA,TRBJ1-2,TRBV28,CASSPGGNSYGYTF